One sample yielded the 6 T cell receptor beta chains listed below, sequenced in a study of blood T cell repertoires in COVID-19. Only in-frame clones appear in the TCRdb table, and some are missing; sequencing was by immunoSEQ multiplex PCR. The sample comprises about 53,000 clones, approximately 87% of which are singletons, and 4% rests with the top ten. Sequencing input: peripheral blood. These receptors came from a man aged 50 to 59 with acute or convalescent COVID-19.

The J gene is TRBJ1-1, the V gene TRBV30; D call uncertain. In germline, CDR1 is GTSNPN, CDR2 SVGIG (reference sequence). There are 12 residues in the CDR3. Trimming removed 1 base at V and 0 bases at J, with 3 bases between. The CDR3 loop is CAWSDMNTEAFF. The CDR3 nucleotides are TGTGCCTGGAGTGACATGAACACTGAAGCTTTCTTT.

The J gene is TRBJ1-6, the V gene TRBV30; D unresolved. Per the germline V gene, CDR1 is GTSNPN and CDR2 is SVGIG (reference sequence). The CDR3 totals 13 residues. Trimming took 7 bases from V and 4 from J, leaving 11 bases between them. This CDR3 reads CASSPTYNSPLHF. CDR3 bases: TGTGCCTCAAGTCCCACATATAATTCACCCCTCCACTTT.

This clone appeared a few times. This chain uses TRBV5-4 with TRBJ2-7; 9 bases line up with TRBD1. Losses at the gene ends were 4 bases for V and 2 bases for J; bases not matched to a gene: 7. The germline V gene has CDR1 SGHNT and CDR2 YYREEE (reference sequence). The CDR3 has 15 amino acids. The CDR3 region has the DNA TGTGCCAGCAGCCCTCCGGGACAGGGCACCTACGAGCAGTACTTC. As protein: CASSPPGQGTYEQYF.

The gene calls are TRBV3-1 (or the pseudogene TRBV3-2) and TRBJ1-2; D perhaps matches TRBD1 (6 bases). The ends were cut back, 4 bases at V and 2 bases at J, with 14 bases in the middle. The CDR3 contains 15 residues. Germline lookup yields CDR1 LGHDT and CDR2 YNNKEL (reference sequence). CDR3 amino acids: CASSPPGTPNYGYTF. CDR3 nucleotides: TGTGCCAGCAGCCCGCCTGGGACACCAAACTATGGCTACACCTTC.

This clone was picked up one time. V gene TRBV7-3 combines with J gene TRBJ2-1; 8 bases match TRBD2. Germline CDR1 reads SGHTA; CDR2 reads FQGTGA. CDR3 length equals 16 residues. The trim removed 5 bases at V and 9 bases at J, leaving 15 bases unmatched. The CDR3 region has the DNA TGTGCCAGCAGCCTTATCGCCAGCGGGAGAGGTAGTGAGCAGTTCTTC. This encodes CASSLIASGRGSEQFF.

The chain carries TRBV4-1 and TRBJ2-1; a weak D match, TRBD2 (6 bases). Trimming removed 4 bases from V and 4 bases from J, with 14 bases in between. Germline assignment: CDR1 MGHRA and CDR2 YSYEKL. The CDR3 loop spans 15 amino acids. This CDR3 is CASSLSGMGYNEQFF. The CDR3 nucleotides are TGCGCCAGCAGCCTTAGCGGAATGGGATACAATGAGCAGTTCTTC.